This entry is about one T cell receptor beta chain. Antigen: not known. This specimen belongs to a study of OX40 agonist ivuxolimab in advanced cancers. Study as a whole: One patient with hepatocellular carcinoma and two with cutaneous melanoma, three in all, had partial responses. Overall study results and limits: At 0.1 to 3.0 mg/kg, clonal expansion of CD4+ and CD8+ blood T cells had occurred by week 6.

Libraries were prepared by immunoSEQ multiplex PCR; TCRdb keeps only in-frame clonotypes and omits some of them. Of about 32,000 clones listed, 80% to 90% are singletons. The germline CDR1 and CDR2 sequences are MNHEY and SMNVEV (reference sequence). CDR3 length equals 14 residues. The junction had 9 bases not matched to a gene; V was cut back by 7 bases and J by 7 bases. The sample was CD4+ or CD8+ T cells sorted from blood, taken in a trial of the OX40 agonist ivuxolimab. The chain recombines TRBV27 with TRBJ2-1; 8 bases line up with TRBD2. The TCR was taken from an adult with an advanced solid tumor such as melanoma, head and neck, liver or kidney cancer. The CDR3: CASTTGGPQNEQFF. CDR3 nucleotide sequence: TGTGCCAGCACCACGGGGGGGCCGCAAAATGAGCAGTTCTTC.